This T cell receptor (beta chain) was sequenced during a study of OX40 agonist ivuxolimab in advanced cancers. CDR3 length equals 16 residues. Trimming at V came to 4 bases and at J to 2 bases, leaving 8 bases not matched to a gene. Per the germline V gene, CDR1 is SGDLS and CDR2 is YYNGEE. Assay: immunoSEQ multiplex PCR; the TCRdb copy retains only in-frame clones and omits some. The sample holds 25,000 to 35,000 clones, 80% to 85% seen once. J is TRBJ2-2 and V is TRBV9, with 7 bases fitting TRBD1. The receptor comes from an adult with an advanced solid tumor such as melanoma, head and neck, liver or kidney cancer. The source was CD4+ or CD8+ T cells sorted from blood, collected in a trial of the OX40 agonist ivuxolimab. The CDR3 here is CASSPRTGINTGELFF. The CDR3 DNA is TGTGCCAGCAGCCCCCGGACAGGTATCAACACCGGGGAGCTGTTTTTT.